This T cell receptor (beta chain) was profiled in a study of T-cell reconstitution after alpha-beta-depleted transplantation in children. The V end lost 3 bases, the J end lost 2 bases, and 12 bases lay between the germline ends. The CDR3 runs 14 residues. CDR1 is SGHRS and CDR2 is YFSETQ in the germline V gene. As it was prepared, the TCRbeta library received unique molecular identifiers. TCRdb fed the PCR reads into MiXCR, producing one record per CDR3 protein. In the table there are roughly 610,000 distinct CDR3 sequences, about 10% of which are singletons. This clonotype showed up just a few times.

The V and J genes are TRBV5-1 and TRBJ2-7, with a tentative D call TRBD1 (5 bases). This TCR derives from a human donor who donated a stem cell graft to a child with acute myeloid leukemia. The sequencing here drew on PBMCs from the stem cell graft donor, taken from the stem cell graft. DNA of the CDR3: TGCGCCAGCAGCTCCGGATCAGGGACCTACGAGCAGTACTTC. Encoded protein: CASSSGSGTYEQYF.